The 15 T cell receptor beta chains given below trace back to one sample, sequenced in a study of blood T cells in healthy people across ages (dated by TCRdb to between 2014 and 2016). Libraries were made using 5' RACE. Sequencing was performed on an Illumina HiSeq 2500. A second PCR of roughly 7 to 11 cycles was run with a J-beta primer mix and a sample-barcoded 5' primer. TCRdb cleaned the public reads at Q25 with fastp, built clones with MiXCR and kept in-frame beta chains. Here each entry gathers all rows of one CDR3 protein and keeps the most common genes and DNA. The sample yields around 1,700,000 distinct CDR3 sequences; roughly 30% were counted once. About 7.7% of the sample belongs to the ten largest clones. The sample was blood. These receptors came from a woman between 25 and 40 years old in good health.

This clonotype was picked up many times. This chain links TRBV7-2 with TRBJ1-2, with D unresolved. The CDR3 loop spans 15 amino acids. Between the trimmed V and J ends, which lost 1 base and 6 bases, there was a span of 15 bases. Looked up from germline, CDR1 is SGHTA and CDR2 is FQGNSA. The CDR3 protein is CASSLGSRNPDGYTF. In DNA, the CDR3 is TGTGCCAGCAGCTTAGGTTCTCGGAACCCTGATGGCTACACCTTC.

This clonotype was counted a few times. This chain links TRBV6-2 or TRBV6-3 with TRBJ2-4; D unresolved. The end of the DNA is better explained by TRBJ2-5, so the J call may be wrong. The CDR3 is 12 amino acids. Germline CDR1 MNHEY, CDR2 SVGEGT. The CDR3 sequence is CASSCSTETQYF. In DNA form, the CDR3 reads TGTGCCAGCAGTTGCTCGACGGAGACCCAGTACTTC.

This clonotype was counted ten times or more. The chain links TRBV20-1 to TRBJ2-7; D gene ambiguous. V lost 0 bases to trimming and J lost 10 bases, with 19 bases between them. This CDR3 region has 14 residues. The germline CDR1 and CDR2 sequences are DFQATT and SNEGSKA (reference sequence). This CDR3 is CSARDFLRLFYQYF. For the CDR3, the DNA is TGCAGTGCTAGAGATTTTCTTAGGCTATTTTACCAGTACTTC.

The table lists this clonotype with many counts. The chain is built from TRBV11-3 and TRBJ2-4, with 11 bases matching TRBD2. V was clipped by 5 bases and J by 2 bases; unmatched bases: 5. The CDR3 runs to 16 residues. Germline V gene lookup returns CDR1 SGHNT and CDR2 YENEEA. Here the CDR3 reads CASSDGLAGSKNIQYF. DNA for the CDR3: TGTGCCAGCAGCGACGGACTAGCGGGTTCCAAAAACATTCAGTACTTC.

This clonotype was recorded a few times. CDR3 in amino acids: CASSEASGLDEQYF. In nucleotides, the CDR3 is TGTGCCAGCAGTGAAGCGTCCGGGTTAGACGAGCAGTACTTC. The chain links TRBV2 to TRBJ2-7; D remains unclear. V was shortened by 0 bases and J by 5 bases, with 11 bases between the two germline ends. The CDR3 consists of 14 residues. Germline-derived CDR1 and CDR2 are SNHLY and FYNNEI.

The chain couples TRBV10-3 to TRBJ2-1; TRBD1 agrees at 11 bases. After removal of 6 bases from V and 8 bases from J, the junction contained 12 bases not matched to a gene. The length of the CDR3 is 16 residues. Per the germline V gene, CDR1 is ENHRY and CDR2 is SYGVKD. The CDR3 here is CAIREPPGQGEDEQFF. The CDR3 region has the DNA TGTGCCATCAGGGAACCACCGGGACAGGGGGAAGATGAGCAGTTCTTC.

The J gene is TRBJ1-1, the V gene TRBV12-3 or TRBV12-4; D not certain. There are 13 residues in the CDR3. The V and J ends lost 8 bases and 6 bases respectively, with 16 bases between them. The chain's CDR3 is CASGRVDSAEAFF. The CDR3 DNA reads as TGTGCCAGCGGAAGGGTCGATAGCGCTGAAGCTTTCTTT.

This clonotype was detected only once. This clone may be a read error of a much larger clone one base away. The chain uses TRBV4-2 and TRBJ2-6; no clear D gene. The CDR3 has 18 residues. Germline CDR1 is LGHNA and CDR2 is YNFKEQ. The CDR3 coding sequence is TGTGCCAGCAACCAAGATGGGGTGGTAGGGTCTGGGGCCAACGTCCTGACTTTC. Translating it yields CASNQDGVVGSGANVLTF.

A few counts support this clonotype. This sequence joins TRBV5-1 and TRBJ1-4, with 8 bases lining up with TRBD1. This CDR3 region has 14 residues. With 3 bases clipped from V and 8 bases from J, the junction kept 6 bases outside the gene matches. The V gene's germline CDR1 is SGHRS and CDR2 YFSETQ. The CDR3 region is CASSSTGGSEKLFF. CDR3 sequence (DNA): TGCGCCAGCAGCTCTACAGGGGGTAGCGAAAAACTGTTTTTT.

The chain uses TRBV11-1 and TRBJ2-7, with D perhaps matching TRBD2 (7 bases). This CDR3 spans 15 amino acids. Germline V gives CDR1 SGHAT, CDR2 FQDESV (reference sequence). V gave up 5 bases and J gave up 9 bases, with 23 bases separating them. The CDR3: CASSPRLRGASGQYF. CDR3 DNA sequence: TGTGCCAGCAGCCCCCGCCTTCGGGGGGCGAGTGGGCAGTACTTC.

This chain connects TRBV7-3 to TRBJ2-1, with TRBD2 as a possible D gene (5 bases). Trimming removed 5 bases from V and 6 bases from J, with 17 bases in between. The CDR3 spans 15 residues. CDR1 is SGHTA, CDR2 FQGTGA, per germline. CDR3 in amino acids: CASSPGRRPGNEQFF. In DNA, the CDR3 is TGTGCCAGCAGCCCAGGACGGAGGCCGGGCAATGAGCAGTTCTTC.

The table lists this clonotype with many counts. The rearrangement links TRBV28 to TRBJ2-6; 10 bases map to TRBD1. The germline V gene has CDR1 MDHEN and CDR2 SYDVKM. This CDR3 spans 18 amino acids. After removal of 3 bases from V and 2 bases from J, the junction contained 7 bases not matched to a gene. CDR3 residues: CASSLGTGDLAGANVLTF. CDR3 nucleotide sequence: TGTGCCAGCAGTTTGGGGACAGGGGATCTAGCTGGGGCCAACGTCCTGACTTTC.

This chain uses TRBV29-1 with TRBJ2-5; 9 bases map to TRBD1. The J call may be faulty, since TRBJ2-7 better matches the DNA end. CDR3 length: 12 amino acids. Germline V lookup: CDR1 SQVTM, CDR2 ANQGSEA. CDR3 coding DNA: TGCAGCGTGGGACAGGGTGGCATCGAGCAGTACTTC. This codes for CSVGQGGIEQYF.

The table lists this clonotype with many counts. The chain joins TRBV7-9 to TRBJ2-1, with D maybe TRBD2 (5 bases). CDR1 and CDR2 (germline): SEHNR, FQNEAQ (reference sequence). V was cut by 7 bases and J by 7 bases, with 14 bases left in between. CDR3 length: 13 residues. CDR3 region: CASTLAVTNEQFF. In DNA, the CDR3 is TGTGCCAGCACCCTAGCCGTGACGAATGAGCAGTTCTTC.

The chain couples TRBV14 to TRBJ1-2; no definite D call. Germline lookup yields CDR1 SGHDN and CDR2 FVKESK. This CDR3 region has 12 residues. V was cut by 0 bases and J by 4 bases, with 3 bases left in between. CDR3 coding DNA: TGTGCCAGCAGCCAAGAATTCTATGGCTACACCTTC. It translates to CASSQEFYGYTF.